This T cell receptor (beta chain) was retrieved from a study of identical twins. MiXCR, run by TCRdb on the 5' RACE reads, gives a single entry per CDR3 protein. The sample gives approximately 490,000 distinct CDR3 sequences, about a fifth of which show up once; around 0.47% is in the top ten. CDR3 size: 18 residues. V lost 5 bases and J lost 2; bases outside the gene matches: 9. Germline CDR1 is KGHSH and CDR2 is LQKENI. This clonotype occurred a few times. This same sample was also taken into another study, of yellow fever vaccine responses in identical twins.

The source of this sequence is a woman aged 18 to 35 in good health. The V gene is TRBV18, the J gene TRBJ2-7, with 16 positions matching TRBD2. Sequenced input: CD4+ T cells sorted from blood. CDR3 sequence reads: CASSRQPGLAGGPYEQYF. The CDR3 DNA follows: TGTGCCAGCTCAAGGCAACCGGGACTAGCGGGAGGGCCCTACGAGCAGTACTTC.